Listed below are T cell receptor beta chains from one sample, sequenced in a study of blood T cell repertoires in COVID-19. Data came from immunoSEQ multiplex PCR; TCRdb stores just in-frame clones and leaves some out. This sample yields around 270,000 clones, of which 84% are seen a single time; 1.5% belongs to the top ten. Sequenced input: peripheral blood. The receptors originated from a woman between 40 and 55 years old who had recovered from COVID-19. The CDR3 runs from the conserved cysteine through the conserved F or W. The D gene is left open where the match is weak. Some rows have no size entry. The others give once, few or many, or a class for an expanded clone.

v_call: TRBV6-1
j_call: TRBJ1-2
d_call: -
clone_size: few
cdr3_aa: CASSEQVHYTF
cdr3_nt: TGTGCCAGCAGTGAACAGGTGCACTACACCTTC

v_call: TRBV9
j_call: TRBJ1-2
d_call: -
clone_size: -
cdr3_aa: CASSARGRDDYGYTF
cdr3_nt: TGTGCCAGCAGCGCCCGGGGGAGGGACGACTATGGCTACACCTTC

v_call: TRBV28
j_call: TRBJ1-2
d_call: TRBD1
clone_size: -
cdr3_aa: CASRHASGGGYGYTF
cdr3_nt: TGTGCCAGCAGACACGCGTCAGGGGGCGGGTATGGCTACACCTTC

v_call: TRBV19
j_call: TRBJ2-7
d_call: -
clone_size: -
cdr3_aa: CASSTTGGPYEQYF
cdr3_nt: TGTGCCAGTAGTACGACGGGCGGGCCCTACGAGCAGTACTTC

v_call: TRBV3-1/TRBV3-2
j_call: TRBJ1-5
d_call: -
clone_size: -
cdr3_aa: CASSRDRNNQPQHF
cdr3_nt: TGTGCCAGCAGCCGAGACAGAAACAATCAGCCCCAGCATTTT

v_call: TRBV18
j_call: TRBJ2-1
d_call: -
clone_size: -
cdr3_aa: CASSPSWGVDNEQFF
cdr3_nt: TGTGCCAGCTCACCGTCTTGGGGGGTTGACAATGAGCAGTTCTTC

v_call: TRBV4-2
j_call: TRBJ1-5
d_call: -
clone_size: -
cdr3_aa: CASSQEQGQPQHF
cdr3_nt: TGTGCCAGCAGCCAAGAACAGGGTCAGCCCCAGCATTTT

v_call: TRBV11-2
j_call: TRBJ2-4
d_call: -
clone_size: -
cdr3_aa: CASSTHRGAWENIQYF
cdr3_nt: TGTGCCAGCAGCACCCATCGGGGGGCCTGGGAAAACATTCAGTACTTC

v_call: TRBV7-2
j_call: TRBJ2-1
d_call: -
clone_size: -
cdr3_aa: CASSARSLQDEQFF
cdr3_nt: TGTGCCAGCAGCGCCCGGTCCCTACAGGATGAGCAGTTCTTC

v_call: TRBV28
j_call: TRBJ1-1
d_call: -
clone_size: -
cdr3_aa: CASARMMRTEAFF
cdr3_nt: TGTGCCAGCGCCCGGATGATGCGGACTGAAGCTTTCTTT

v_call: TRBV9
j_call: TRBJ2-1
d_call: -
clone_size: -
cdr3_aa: CASSVGSTSTNNEQFF
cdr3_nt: TGTGCCAGCAGCGTAGGTAGTACTAGCACAAACAATGAGCAGTTCTTC

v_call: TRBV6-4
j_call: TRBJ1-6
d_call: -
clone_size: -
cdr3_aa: CASSDSLGRNSPLHF
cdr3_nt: TGTGCCAGCAGTGACTCATTGGGCCGTAATTCACCCCTCCACTTT

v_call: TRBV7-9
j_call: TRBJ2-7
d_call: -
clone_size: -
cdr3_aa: CASSLGESPYEQYF
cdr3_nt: TGTGCCAGCAGCTTAGGTGAGAGCCCCTACGAGCAGTACTTC

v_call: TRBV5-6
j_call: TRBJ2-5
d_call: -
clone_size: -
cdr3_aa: CASSAGDLGTQYF
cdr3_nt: TGTGCCAGCAGCGCCGGGGATTTAGGGACCCAGTACTTC

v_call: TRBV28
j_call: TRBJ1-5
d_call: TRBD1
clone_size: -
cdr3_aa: CASKTGGDQPQHF
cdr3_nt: TGTGCCAGCAAGACAGGGGGTGATCAGCCCCAGCATTTT

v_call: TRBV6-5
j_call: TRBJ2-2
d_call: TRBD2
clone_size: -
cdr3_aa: CASSAGTSGTGELFF
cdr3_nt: TGTGCCAGCAGCGCCGGGACTAGCGGGACCGGGGAGCTGTTTTTT

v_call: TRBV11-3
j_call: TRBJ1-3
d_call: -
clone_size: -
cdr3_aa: CASSLDPPDNSGNTIYF
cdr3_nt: TGTGCCAGCAGCTTAGATCCTCCAGACAACTCTGGAAACACCATATATTTT

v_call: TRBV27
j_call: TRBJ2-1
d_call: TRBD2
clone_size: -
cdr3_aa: CASSSTSGTREFF
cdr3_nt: TGTGCCAGCAGCTCGACTAGCGGGACCCGGGAGTTCTTC

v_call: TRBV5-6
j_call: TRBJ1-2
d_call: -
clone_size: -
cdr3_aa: CASSLLSQNYGYTF
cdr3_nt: TGTGCCAGCAGCTTATTGTCACAGAACTATGGCTACACCTTC

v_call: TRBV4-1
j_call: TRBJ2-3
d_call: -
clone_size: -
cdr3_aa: CASSQSQIDTQYF
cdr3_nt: TGCGCCAGCAGCCAATCGCAGATAGATACGCAGTATTTT

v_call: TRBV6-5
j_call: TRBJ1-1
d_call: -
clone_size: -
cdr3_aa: CASTPGHWTEAFF
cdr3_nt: TGTGCCAGCACTCCGGGACATTGGACTGAAGCTTTCTTT

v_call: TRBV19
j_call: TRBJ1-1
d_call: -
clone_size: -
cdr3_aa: CASKADTNTEAFF
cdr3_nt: TGTGCCAGTAAAGCTGATACGAACACTGAAGCTTTCTTT

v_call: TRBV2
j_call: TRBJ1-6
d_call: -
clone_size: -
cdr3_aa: CASVPILTGSPLHF
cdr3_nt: TGTGCCAGCGTACCGATTTTAACTGGTTCACCCCTCCACTTT

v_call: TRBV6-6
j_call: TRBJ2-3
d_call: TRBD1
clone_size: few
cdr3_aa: CASTPRTGGTDTQYF
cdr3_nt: TGTGCCAGCACTCCCAGGACAGGGGGCACAGATACGCAGTATTTT

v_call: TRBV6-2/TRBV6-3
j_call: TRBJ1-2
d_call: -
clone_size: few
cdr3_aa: CASSPSGANYGYTF
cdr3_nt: TGTGCCAGCAGTCCCTCGGGTGCGAACTATGGCTACACCTTC